This entry lists 9 T cell receptor beta chains sequenced from one sample in a study of patients and donors after allogeneic stem cell transplantation. Each CDR3 protein gets one entry after TCRdb re-called the RT-PCR reads with MiXCR. The sample includes 800,000 to 1,000,000 distinct CDR3 sequences, roughly 18% of them seen just once. Sequencing was done on a sample of blood, either unsorted or a sorted T cell fraction (not recorded which). The receptors shown here come from a human donor who was either an allogeneic HSCT recipient or a stem cell or donor lymphocyte infusion donor (not recorded which). It is not recorded whose cells these are; they may come from a transplant donor.

V usage is TRBV20-1 and J usage is TRBJ2-3; D might be TRBD1 or TRBD2, each matching 5 bases. The germline CDR1 and CDR2 sequences are DFQATT and SNEGSKA (reference sequence). Trimming shortened V by 3 bases and J by 2 bases, and 9 bases separated the two germline ends. The CDR3 is made up of 13 amino acids. The CDR3 sequence is CSARRGYTDTQYF. In DNA, the CDR3 is TGCAGTGCTAGGAGGGGTTACACAGATACGCAGTATTTT.

This clonotype was counted only a few times. The chain couples TRBV4-1 to TRBJ2-4; D remains unclear. The CDR3 sequence is 17 residues long. Germline CDR1 and CDR2: MGHRA and YSYEKL. The V end lost 1 base, the J end lost 0 bases, and 13 bases lay between the germline ends. The CDR3 sequence: CASSQVIGPIAKNIQYF. The CDR3 region has the DNA TGCGCCAGCAGCCAAGTAATAGGACCTATAGCCAAAAACATTCAGTACTTC.

This clonotype was detected many times. The chain combines TRBV10-3 with TRBJ2-3; tentatively, D is TRBD2 (6 bases). V was clipped by 0 bases and J by 4 bases, with 11 bases between them. The CDR3 contains 15 residues. Germline assignment: CDR1 ENHRY and CDR2 SYGVKD. CDR3 sequence reads: CAISESGASADTQYF. CDR3 nucleotide sequence: TGTGCCATCAGTGAGTCGGGTGCTAGCGCAGATACGCAGTATTTT.

V usage is TRBV12-3 or TRBV12-4 and J usage is TRBJ2-2, with TRBD2 identical over 12 bases. V lost 6 bases, J lost 0 bases, and 8 bases stayed unmatched. This CDR3 has 18 amino acids. CDR3 sequence: CASSGTTSGGTNTGELFF. For the CDR3, the DNA is TGTGCCAGCAGCGGAACGACTAGCGGGGGCACGAACACCGGGGAGCTGTTTTTT.

The V call is TRBV6-1, the J call TRBJ1-1; TRBD1 agrees at 8 bases. This CDR3 contains 13 residues. Germline CDR1 and CDR2: MNHNS and SASEGT. V was pared by 7 bases and J by 5 bases, with 6 bases of the junction left unmatched. CDR3 amino acids: CASNLDRVTEAFF. The CDR3 coding sequence is TGTGCCAGCAACTTGGACAGGGTGACTGAAGCTTTCTTT.

The rearrangement uses TRBV20-1 and TRBJ2-6; TRBD1 matches at 12 bases. Unmatched junction bases numbered 7, after V lost 6 bases and J lost 1 base. CDR1 is DFQATT and CDR2 is SNEGSKA in the germline V gene (reference sequence). The CDR3 sequence is 17 residues long. DNA for the CDR3: TGCAGTGCCGGGGGGACAGGGGGCTTATCTGGGGCCAACGTCCTGACTTTC. The encoded protein is CSAGGTGGLSGANVLTF.

The chain is built from TRBV15 and TRBJ2-3; 8 nucleotides align to TRBD2. In germline, CDR1 is LNHNV, CDR2 YYDKDF (reference sequence). This CDR3 has 16 amino acids. Trimming removed 0 bases from V and 1 base from J; junction bases left unmatched: 3. Written as DNA, the CDR3 is TGTGCCACCAGCAGAGAACGGGGGGGCGGCACAGATACGCAGTATTTT. As protein: CATSRERGGGTDTQYF.

This clonotype has a handful of counts. Germline is not matched at one junction end, which may reflect a read error. The genes are TRBV6-2 or TRBV6-3 and TRBJ2-1; TRBD2 might be the D (7 bases). The CDR3 has 13 residues. Germline V gene lookup returns CDR1 MNHEY and CDR2 SVGEGT. The CDR3 DNA reads TGTGCCAGCAGTTACTACGGGGGGCGCTCTGGCAACTTC. As protein: CASSYYGGRSGNF.

The chain recombines TRBV6-1 with TRBJ2-7; tentative D call: TRBD2 (5 bases). CDR1 is MNHNS and CDR2 is SASEGT in the germline V gene. Trimming pared 11 bases from V and 8 bases from J, leaving 16 bases between. The CDR3 totals 11 residues. The CDR3 loop is CAGGLHNKQYF. The CDR3, as DNA: TGTGCCGGTGGACTCCACAACAAGCAGTACTTC.